The subject of this entry is one T cell receptor beta chain. This sample was included in a study of beta chain features in type 1 diabetes. CD45RO/CCR7/CD25/CD127/CD95/CD27 staining was used to isolate CD4+ naive, central memory, regulatory and stem cell-like memory cells by sorting. Germline CDR1 LGHNA, CDR2 YSLEER. This CDR3 contains 15 residues. The V gene lost 0 bases and the J gene lost 3 bases, with 9 bases spanning the gap. As every portion of the isolated RNA was reverse transcribed, the sequencing read expressed TCRB transcripts. The method was immunoSEQ multiplex PCR; TCRdb's version includes in-frame clones alone and lacks a portion of them. The sample carries hundreds of thousands of clones, around 16% recorded once.

The TCR sequence derives from a young man in good health. Sequencing was performed on naive CD4+ T cells from blood. The genes are TRBV4-3 and TRBJ2-1; D unresolved. The CDR3 DNA reads as TGCGCCAGCAGCCAAGATACCTTTGGCTACAATGAGCAGTTCTTC. It encodes CASSQDTFGYNEQFF.